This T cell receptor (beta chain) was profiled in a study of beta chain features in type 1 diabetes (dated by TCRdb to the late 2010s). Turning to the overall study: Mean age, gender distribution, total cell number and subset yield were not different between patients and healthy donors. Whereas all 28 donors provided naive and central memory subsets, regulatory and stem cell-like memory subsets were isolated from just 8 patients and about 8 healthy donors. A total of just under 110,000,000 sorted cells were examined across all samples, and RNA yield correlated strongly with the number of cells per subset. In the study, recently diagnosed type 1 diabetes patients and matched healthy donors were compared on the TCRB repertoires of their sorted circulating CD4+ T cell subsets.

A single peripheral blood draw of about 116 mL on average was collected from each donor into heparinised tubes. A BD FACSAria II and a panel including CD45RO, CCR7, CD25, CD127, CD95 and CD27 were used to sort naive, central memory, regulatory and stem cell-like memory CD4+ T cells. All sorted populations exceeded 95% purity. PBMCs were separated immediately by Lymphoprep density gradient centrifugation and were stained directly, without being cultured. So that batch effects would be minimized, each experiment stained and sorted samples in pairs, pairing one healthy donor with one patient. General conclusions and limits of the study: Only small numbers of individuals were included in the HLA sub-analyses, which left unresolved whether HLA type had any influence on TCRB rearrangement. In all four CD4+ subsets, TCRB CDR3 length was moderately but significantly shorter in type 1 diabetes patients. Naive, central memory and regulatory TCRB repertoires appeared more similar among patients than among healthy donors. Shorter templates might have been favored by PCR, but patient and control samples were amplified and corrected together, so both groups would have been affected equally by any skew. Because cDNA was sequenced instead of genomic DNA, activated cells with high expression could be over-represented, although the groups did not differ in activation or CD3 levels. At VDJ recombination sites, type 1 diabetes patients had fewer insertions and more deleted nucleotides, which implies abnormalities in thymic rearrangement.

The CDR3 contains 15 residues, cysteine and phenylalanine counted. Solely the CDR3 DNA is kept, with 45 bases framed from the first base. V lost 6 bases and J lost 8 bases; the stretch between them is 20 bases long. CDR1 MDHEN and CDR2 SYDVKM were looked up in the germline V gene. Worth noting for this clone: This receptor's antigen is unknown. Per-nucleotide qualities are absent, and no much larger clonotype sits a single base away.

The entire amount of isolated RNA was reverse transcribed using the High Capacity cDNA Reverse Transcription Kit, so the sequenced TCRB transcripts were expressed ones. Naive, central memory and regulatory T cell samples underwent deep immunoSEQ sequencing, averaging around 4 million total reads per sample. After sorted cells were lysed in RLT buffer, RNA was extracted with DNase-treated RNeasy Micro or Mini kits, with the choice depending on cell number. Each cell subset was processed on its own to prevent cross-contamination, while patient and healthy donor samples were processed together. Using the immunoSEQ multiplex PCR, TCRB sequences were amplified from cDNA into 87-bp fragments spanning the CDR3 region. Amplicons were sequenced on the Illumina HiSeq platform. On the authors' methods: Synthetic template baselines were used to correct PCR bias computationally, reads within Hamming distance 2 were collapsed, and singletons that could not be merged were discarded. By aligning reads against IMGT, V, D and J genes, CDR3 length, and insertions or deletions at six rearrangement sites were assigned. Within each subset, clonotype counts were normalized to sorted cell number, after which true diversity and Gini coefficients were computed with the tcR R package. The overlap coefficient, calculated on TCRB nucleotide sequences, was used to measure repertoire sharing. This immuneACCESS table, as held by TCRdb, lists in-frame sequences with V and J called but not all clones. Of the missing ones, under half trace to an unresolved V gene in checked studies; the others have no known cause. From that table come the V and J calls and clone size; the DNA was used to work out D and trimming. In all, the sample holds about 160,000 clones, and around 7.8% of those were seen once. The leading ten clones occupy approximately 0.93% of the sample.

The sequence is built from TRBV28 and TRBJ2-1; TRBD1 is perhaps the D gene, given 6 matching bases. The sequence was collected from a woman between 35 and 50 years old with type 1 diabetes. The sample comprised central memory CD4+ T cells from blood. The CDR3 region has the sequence CASSPAGVLRYEQFF. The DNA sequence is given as TGTGCCAGCAGCCCGGCAGGGGTTTTGAGATATGAGCAGTTCTTC.